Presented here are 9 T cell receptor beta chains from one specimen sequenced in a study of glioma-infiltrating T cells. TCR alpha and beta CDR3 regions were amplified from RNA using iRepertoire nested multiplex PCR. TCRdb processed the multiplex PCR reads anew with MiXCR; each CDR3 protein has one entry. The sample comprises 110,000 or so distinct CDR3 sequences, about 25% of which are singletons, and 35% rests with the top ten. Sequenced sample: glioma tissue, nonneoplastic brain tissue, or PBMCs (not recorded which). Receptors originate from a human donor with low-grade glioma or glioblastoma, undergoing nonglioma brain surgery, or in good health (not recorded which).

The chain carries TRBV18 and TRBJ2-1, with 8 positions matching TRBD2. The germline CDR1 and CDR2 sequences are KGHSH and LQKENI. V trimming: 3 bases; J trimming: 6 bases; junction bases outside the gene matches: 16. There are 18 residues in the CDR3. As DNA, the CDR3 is TGTGCCAGCTCACCTCAACTCCTCGGGACTAGGATCGGCAATGAGCAGTTCTTC. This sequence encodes CASSPQLLGTRIGNEQFF.

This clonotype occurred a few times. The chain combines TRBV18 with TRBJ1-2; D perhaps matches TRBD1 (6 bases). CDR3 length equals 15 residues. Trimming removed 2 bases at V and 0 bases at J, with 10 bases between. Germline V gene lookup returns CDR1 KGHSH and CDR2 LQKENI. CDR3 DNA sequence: TGTGCCAGCTCACCAAGGACAGCTTCTAACTATGGCTACACCTTC. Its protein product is CASSPRTASNYGYTF.

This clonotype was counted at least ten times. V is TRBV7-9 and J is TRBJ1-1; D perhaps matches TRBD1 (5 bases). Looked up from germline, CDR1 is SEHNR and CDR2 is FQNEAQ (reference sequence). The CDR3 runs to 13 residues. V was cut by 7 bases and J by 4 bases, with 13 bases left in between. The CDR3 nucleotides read TGTGCCAGCACAGAGGGGAGGGCCACTGAAGCTTTCTTT. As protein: CASTEGRATEAFF.

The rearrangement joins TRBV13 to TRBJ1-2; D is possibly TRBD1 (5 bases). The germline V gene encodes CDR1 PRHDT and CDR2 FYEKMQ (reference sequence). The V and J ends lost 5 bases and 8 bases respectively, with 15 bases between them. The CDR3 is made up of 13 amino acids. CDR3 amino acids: CASSLVTGDGYTF. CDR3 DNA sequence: TGTGCCAGCAGCCTCGTTACCGGGGACGGCTACACCTTC.

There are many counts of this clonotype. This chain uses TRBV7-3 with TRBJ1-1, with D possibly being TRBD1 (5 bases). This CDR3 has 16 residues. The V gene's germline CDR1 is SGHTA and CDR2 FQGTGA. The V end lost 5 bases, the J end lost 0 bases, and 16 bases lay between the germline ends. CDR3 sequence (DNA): TGTGCCAGCAGCATTGGGACTGCTTACGTGAACACTGAAGCTTTCTTT. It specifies CASSIGTAYVNTEAFF.

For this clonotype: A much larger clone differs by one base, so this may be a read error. For the CDR3, the DNA is TGCGCCAGCAGCCAAGCTACCCCCGGGACAGACTTAAGCTACGAGCAGTACTTC. This codes for CASSQATPGTDLSYEQYF. The chain joins TRBV4-1 to TRBJ2-7; 7 bases are a match to TRBD1. Trimming took 1 base from V and 3 from J; bases not matched to a gene: 15. The CDR3 is made up of 18 amino acids. Per the germline V gene, CDR1 is MGHRA and CDR2 is YSYEKL.

The CDR3 sequence is CASSFEGGYEQYF. CDR3 nucleotides: TGTGCCAGCAGTTTCGAGGGGGGCTACGAGCAGTACTTC. This rearrangement joins TRBV12-3 or TRBV12-4 to TRBJ2-7; D possibly uses TRBD1 or TRBD2 (6 bases each). The CDR3 sequence is 13 residues long. Trimming cost V 3 bases and J 3 bases, with 9 bases left between them.

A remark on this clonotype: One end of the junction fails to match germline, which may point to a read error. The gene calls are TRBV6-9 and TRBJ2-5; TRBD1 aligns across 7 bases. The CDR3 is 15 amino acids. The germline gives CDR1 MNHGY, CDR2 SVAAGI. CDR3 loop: CAGSNRDSYQETQYF. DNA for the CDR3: TGCGCCGGCAGTAATCGGGACAGCTACCAAGAGACCCAGTACTTC.

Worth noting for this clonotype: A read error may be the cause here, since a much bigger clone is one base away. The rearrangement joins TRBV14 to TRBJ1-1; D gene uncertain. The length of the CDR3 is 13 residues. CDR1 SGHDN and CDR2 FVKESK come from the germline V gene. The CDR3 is CASSLIMNTKAFF. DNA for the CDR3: TGTGCCAGCAGCCTCATCATGAACACTAAAGCTTTCTTT.